Listed here are 4 T cell receptor beta chains from one sample, sequenced in a study of early T cells in non-severe SARS-CoV-2 infection (dated by TCRdb to the early 2020s). The library was prepared using 5' RACE. Sequencer: NextSeq 500. TCRdb reprocessing: public reads trimmed at Q25 with fastp, clones called with MiXCR, in-frame beta chains kept. One record per CDR3 amino acid sequence lists the most common genes and DNA. Here the sample has around 98,000 distinct CDR3 sequences; 9.5% to 11% occur a single time. Roughly 5% of the sample belongs to the ten largest clones. Source material: whole blood. The source is an adult who was a healthcare worker with PCR-confirmed SARS-CoV-2 infection or an uninfected control (not recorded which).

The chain couples TRBV29-1 to TRBJ2-1, with D possibly matching TRBD1 (5 bases). Deletions cut 3 bases from V and 9 bases from J, with 15 bases between. CDR1 is SQVTM, CDR2 ANQGSEA, per germline. This CDR3 region has 13 residues. DNA of the CDR3: TGCAGCGTTGATGGGGCAAGCCGAGGTGAGCAGTTCTTC. It specifies CSVDGASRGEQFF.

This clonotype showed up just a few times. The V call is TRBV20-1, the J call TRBJ2-7; D is perhaps TRBD2 (5 bases). The CDR3 spans 13 residues. Germline V lookup: CDR1 DFQATT, CDR2 SNEGSKA (reference sequence). V lost 4 bases and J lost 2, with 12 bases in between. CDR3 region: CSANPGDAYEQYF. In nucleotides, the CDR3 is TGCAGTGCTAATCCCGGGGATGCCTACGAGCAGTACTTC.

This clonotype was counted many times. This chain links TRBV6-6 with TRBJ2-7; D is undetermined. The CDR3 sequence is 14 residues long. Germline CDR1 reads MNHNY; CDR2 reads SVGAGI (reference sequence). Trimming took off 7 bases at V and 5 bases at J, with 18 bases between the two ends. The CDR3 DNA is TGTGCCAGCACCCCGCATTCACACGAGGACGAGCAGTACTTC. This codes for CASTPHSHEDEQYF.

V is TRBV6-5 and J is TRBJ2-1, with a possible D match to TRBD1 (7 bases). This CDR3 spans 16 amino acids. Between the trimmed V and J ends, which lost 5 bases and 4 bases, there was a span of 18 bases. The germline V gene encodes CDR1 MNHEY and CDR2 SVGAGI. The DNA of the CDR3 is TGTGCCAGCAGTAATAGCAGGGGGGCCCGGTACAATGAGCAGTTCTTC. This translates into CASSNSRGARYNEQFF.